The 24 T cell receptor beta chains below come from one sample, sequenced in a study of cytomegalovirus exposure and HLA in healthy donors. Clones were read by immunoSEQ multiplex PCR, and TCRdb kept only the in-frame ones, dropping some. Of 200,000 to 300,000 clones listed, approximately 83% were seen once; the top ten hold roughly 1.2%. Sequencing was carried out using PBMCs. The receptors here all came from a woman aged 25 to 45 in good health and CMV-seropositive.

In this sample, this clone turned up many times. This rearrangement joins TRBV4-2 to TRBJ2-5; no clear D gene. The CDR3 consists of 17 residues. Germline V gene data show CDR1 as LGHNA and CDR2 as YNFKEQ. Trimming removed 5 bases from V and 0 bases from J, with 19 bases in between. The CDR3, as DNA: TGTGCCAGCAGCTCAACCTATACGATACGGGACCAAGAGACCCAGTACTTC. Its protein is CASSSTYTIRDQETQYF.

This clone was seen only once. This rearrangement joins TRBV27 to TRBJ2-7; 13 nucleotides match TRBD2. V trimming: 6 bases; J trimming: 0 bases; junction bases outside the gene matches: 11. The CDR3 spans 18 residues. CDR1 is MNHEY, CDR2 SMNVEV, per germline (reference sequence). CDR3 sequence reads: CASSPGLAGAPPSYEQYF. CDR3 sequence (DNA): TGTGCCAGCAGCCCTGGACTAGCGGGAGCCCCTCCCTCCTACGAGCAGTACTTC.

This clone has a handful of counts. The rearrangement joins TRBV5-1 to TRBJ1-2; 7 bases align to TRBD1. CDR3 length: 16 residues. Germline CDR1 reads SGHRS; CDR2 reads YFSETQ. V lost 4 bases, J lost 0 bases, and 9 bases stayed unmatched. CDR3 in amino acids: CASSVSGQPANYGYTF. CDR3 nucleotide sequence: TGCGCCAGCAGCGTATCGGGACAGCCAGCTAACTATGGCTACACCTTC.

The table lists this clone with a few counts. The V and J genes are TRBV4-1 and TRBJ2-7, with 14 bases fitting TRBD2. Unmatched junction bases numbered 9, after V lost 4 bases and J lost 7 bases. The CDR3 covers 16 residues. In germline, CDR1 is MGHRA, CDR2 YSYEKL. CDR3: CASSPPGLAGVVEQYF. The CDR3 DNA reads as TGCGCCAGCAGCCCTCCGGGACTAGCGGGAGTGGTGGAGCAGTACTTC.

This clone has a single count. In nucleotides, the CDR3 is TGTGCCAGCTCGGATATAGCGATCACATACAATGAGCAGTTCTTC. Translated, it gives CASSDIAITYNEQFF. The chain carries TRBV18 and TRBJ2-1, with D perhaps matching TRBD2 (5 bases). V was clipped by 6 bases and J by 4 bases, with 16 bases between them. The germline CDR1 and CDR2 sequences are KGHSH and LQKENI. The CDR3 spans 15 residues.

The V gene is TRBV7-2, the J gene TRBJ2-6, with 9 nucleotides matching TRBD2. V trimming: 5 bases; J trimming: 3 bases; junction bases outside the gene matches: 5. The germline V gene encodes CDR1 SGHTA and CDR2 FQGNSA. This CDR3 has 16 amino acids. The CDR3 loop is CASSVAGGVGANVLTF. CDR3 bases: TGTGCCAGCAGCGTCGCGGGAGGGGTTGGGGCCAACGTCCTGACTTTC.

As regards this clone: Other DNA sequences within the sample encode an identical CDR3. The chain joins TRBV7-6 to TRBJ2-7; TRBD1 matches 9 bases. The J segment lost 6 bases and the V segment lost 5 bases, leaving 8 bases of the junction unmatched. The CDR3 extends over 14 amino acids. CDR1 and CDR2 (germline): SGHVS, FNYEAQ. CDR3 region: CASSLGQGNFEQYF. The CDR3 region has the DNA TGTGCCAGCAGCCTGGGACAGGGTAATTTCGAGCAGTACTTC.

The rearrangement uses TRBV18 and TRBJ2-7; D might be TRBD2 (6 bases). This CDR3 region has 15 residues. The V end lost 3 bases, the J end lost 0 bases, and 12 bases lay between the germline ends. Germline V lookup: CDR1 KGHSH, CDR2 LQKENI. The CDR3 region is CASSPSLALSYEQYF. The DNA for the CDR3 is TGTGCCAGCTCACCTTCGCTAGCGCTCTCCTACGAGCAGTACTTC.

The J gene is TRBJ2-5, the V gene TRBV28; the match to TRBD1 covers 7 bases. The V and J ends lost 6 bases and 0 bases, in that order; junction bases with no gene match: 7. The CDR3 extends over 15 amino acids. The germline V gene has CDR1 MDHEN and CDR2 SYDVKM. CDR3 region: CASRTGTEYQETQYF. In DNA, the CDR3 is TGTGCCAGCAGAACCGGGACAGAGTACCAAGAGACCCAGTACTTC.

This chain links TRBV19 with TRBJ2-5; D perhaps matches TRBD2 (5 bases). V was pared by 6 bases and J by 5 bases, with 10 bases between. The CDR3 runs 12 residues. CDR1 is LNHDA and CDR2 is SQIVND in the germline V gene (reference sequence). CDR3 coding DNA: TGTGCCAGTAGGGACTCGGTGGAGACCCAGTACTTC. Its protein is CASRDSVETQYF.

This sequence joins TRBV28 and TRBJ1-5, with 9 nucleotides matching TRBD1. Germline trimming cut 7 bases from V and 5 bases from J; bases unmatched to any gene: 6. Germline V gene sequence: CDR1 MDHEN, CDR2 SYDVKM. This CDR3 is 14 amino acids long. For the CDR3, the DNA is TGTGCCAGCACCCCTCGACAGGGGGATCAGCCCCAGCATTTT. Its translation: CASTPRQGDQPQHF.

The chain has TRBV7-9 and TRBJ2-1; 12 nucleotides match TRBD2. Germline-derived CDR1 and CDR2 are SEHNR and FQNEAQ (reference sequence). The CDR3 has 17 residues. V shed 0 bases, J shed 8 bases, and the junction held 8 bases outside the gene matches. The CDR3 DNA reads as TGTGCCAGCAGCTTAGCGTTTTTGACTAGCGGGAGCCATGAGCAGTTCTTC. Its translation is CASSLAFLTSGSHEQFF.

The genes are TRBV6-6 and TRBJ1-2; no clear D. Germline V gene lookup returns CDR1 MNHNY and CDR2 SVGAGI (reference sequence). The V gene lost 2 bases and the J gene lost 8 bases, with 6 bases spanning the gap. CDR3 length: 11 residues. The CDR3 spells CASSYAGGYTF. CDR3 nucleotide sequence: TGTGCCAGCAGTTACGCGGGGGGCTACACCTTC.

The genes are TRBV5-1 and TRBJ1-2, with D perhaps TRBD1 (5 bases). The germline gives CDR1 SGHRS, CDR2 YFSETQ. CDR3 length equals 16 residues. V was clipped by 3 bases and J by 5 bases, with 20 bases between them. The CDR3 coding sequence is TGCGCCAGCAGCTCCACCGGGGGGACGACTCCTTATGGCTACACCTTC. Translated: CASSSTGGTTPYGYTF.

This rearrangement joins TRBV4-2 to TRBJ1-5; no clear D. The V end was cut by 0 bases, the J end by 0 bases, with 9 bases between. The CDR3 consists of 16 residues. Germline CDR1 LGHNA, CDR2 YNFKEQ. CDR3 amino acids: CASSQERSYSNQPQHF. In DNA, the CDR3 is TGTGCCAGCAGCCAAGAACGGAGCTATAGCAATCAGCCCCAGCATTTT.

The V gene is TRBV6-5, the J gene TRBJ2-3, with D possibly TRBD1 on 6 matching bases. The CDR3 is 15 residues long. CDR1 and CDR2 from the germline V gene are MNHEY and SVGAGI. Trimming shortened V by 2 bases and J by 0 bases, and 9 bases separated the two germline ends. The CDR3 DNA is TGTGCCAGCAGTTACAGGACAGCTAGCACAGATACGCAGTATTTT. It is translated as CASSYRTASTDTQYF.

V is TRBV6-1 and J is TRBJ2-2; the D gene is possibly TRBD1 (7 bases). Germline-derived CDR1 and CDR2 are MNHNS and SASEGT. The CDR3 totals 15 residues. Deletions cut 3 bases from V and 4 bases from J, with 12 bases between. The DNA for the CDR3 is TGTGCCAGCAGTGAGCGACAGGGAGGCACCGGGGAGCTGTTTTTT. Residues: CASSERQGGTGELFF.

J is TRBJ2-1 and V is TRBV5-1, with D uncertain. The CDR3 has 16 amino acids. The V end lost 1 base, the J end lost 3 bases, and 14 bases lay between the germline ends. The germline gives CDR1 SGHRS, CDR2 YFSETQ. CDR3 DNA: TGCGCCAGCAGCTTGTTGTGGTTAGCTGGCTACAATGAGCAGTTCTTC. This gives the protein CASSLLWLAGYNEQFF. Full variable domain (missing parts from reference TRBV5-1 and TRBJ2-1): KAGVTQTPRYLIKTRGQQVTLSCSPISGHRSVSWYQQTPGQGLQFLFEYFSETQRNKGNFPGRFSGRQFSNSRSEMNVSTLELGDSALYLCASSLLWLAGYNEQFFGPGTRLTVL.

The chain joins TRBV19 to TRBJ1-2; 7 nucleotides align to TRBD1. CDR3 length equals 16 residues. Trimming cost V 5 bases and J 4 bases; bases outside gene matches: 13. From germline, CDR1 is LNHDA and CDR2 SQIVND (reference sequence). The CDR3, as DNA: TGTGCCAGTAGTCCATGGAAGGGGACAGAAATCTATGGCTACACCTTC. Translated, it gives CASSPWKGTEIYGYTF.

This clone was seen ten or more times. This chain connects TRBV5-1 to TRBJ2-2, with 8 bases aligning to TRBD2. This CDR3 region has 14 residues. CDR1 and CDR2 from the germline V gene are SGHRS and YFSETQ. With 5 bases clipped from V and 2 bases from J, the junction kept 2 bases outside the gene matches. CDR3 protein: CASRSGGNTGELFF. DNA of the CDR3: TGCGCCAGCAGGAGCGGGGGAAACACCGGGGAGCTGTTTTTT. Drawing the rest from reference TRBV5-1 and TRBJ2-2, the complete variable domain is KAGVTQTPRYLIKTRGQQVTLSCSPISGHRSVSWYQQTPGQGLQFLFEYFSETQRNKGNFPGRFSGRQFSNSRSEMNVSTLELGDSALYLCASRSGGNTGELFFGEGSRLTVL.

This chain uses TRBV6-5 with TRBJ2-7, with 12 bases lining up with TRBD2. The CDR3 sequence is 16 residues long. Germline CDR1 reads MNHEY; CDR2 reads SVGAGI. The V segment lost 2 bases and the J segment 8 bases; nucleotides outside the gene matches: 10. Written as DNA, the CDR3 is TGTGCCAGCAGTTACGATGTGACTAGCGGGAGTATCAAGCAGTACTTC. Protein sequence: CASSYDVTSGSIKQYF.

V is TRBV19 and J is TRBJ1-5; a weak D match, TRBD1 (5 bases). CDR3 length equals 13 residues. CDR1 and CDR2 (germline): LNHDA, SQIVND (reference sequence). V was trimmed by 0 bases and J by 7 bases, leaving 7 bases between them. The CDR3 is CASSIDREQPQHF. CDR3 nucleotides: TGTGCCAGTAGTATAGACAGGGAACAGCCCCAGCATTTT. Combining the CDR3 with reference TRBV19 and TRBJ1-5 gives the whole variable domain DGGITQSPKYLFRKEGQNVTLSCEQNLNHDAMYWYRQDPGQGLRLIYYSQIVNDFQKGDIAEGYSVSREKKESFPLTVTSAQKNPTAFYLCASSIDREQPQHFGDGTRLSIL.

As to this clone: An end of the junction differs from the germline gene, which may be a read error. CDR3 bases: TGTGCCAGTAGTATAGTTTGGGGACAGGGTTCCTCCGAGCAGTACTTC. This encodes CASSIVWGQGSSEQYF. The chain employs TRBV19 and TRBJ2-7, with 9 bases that match TRBD1. This CDR3 comprises 16 residues. Germline lookup yields CDR1 LNHDA and CDR2 SQIVND (reference sequence).

V gene TRBV5-1 combines with J gene TRBJ2-3; 7 nucleotides agree with TRBD1. Germline V gene sequence: CDR1 SGHRS, CDR2 YFSETQ. V lost 2 bases and J lost 0; bases outside the gene matches: 18. The CDR3 loop spans 20 amino acids. The CDR3 bases are TGCGCCAGCAGCTTCTATCAACTGACAGGGACCCAAGCTAGCACAGATACGCAGTATTTT. This translates into CASSFYQLTGTQASTDTQYF.